The present TCR beta chain was sequenced within a study of technical replicates of blood from a handful of donors. V was cut by 2 bases and J by 5 bases, with 13 bases left in between. The CDR3 covers 14 residues. The germline CDR1 and CDR2 sequences are MNHEY and SVGAGI. TCRdb keeps only in-frame clones here, not all; method: immunoSEQ multiplex PCR. Of tens of thousands of clones listed, almost 99% are singletons. Input material: T cells isolated from PBMCs. The rearrangement uses TRBV6-5 and TRBJ2-7; tentatively, D is TRBD1 (7 bases). This TCR came from a human donor in good health. The CDR3 coding sequence is TGTGCCAGCAGTTACAATAGCGGACAGGACGAGCAGTACTTC. Translation gives CASSYNSGQDEQYF.